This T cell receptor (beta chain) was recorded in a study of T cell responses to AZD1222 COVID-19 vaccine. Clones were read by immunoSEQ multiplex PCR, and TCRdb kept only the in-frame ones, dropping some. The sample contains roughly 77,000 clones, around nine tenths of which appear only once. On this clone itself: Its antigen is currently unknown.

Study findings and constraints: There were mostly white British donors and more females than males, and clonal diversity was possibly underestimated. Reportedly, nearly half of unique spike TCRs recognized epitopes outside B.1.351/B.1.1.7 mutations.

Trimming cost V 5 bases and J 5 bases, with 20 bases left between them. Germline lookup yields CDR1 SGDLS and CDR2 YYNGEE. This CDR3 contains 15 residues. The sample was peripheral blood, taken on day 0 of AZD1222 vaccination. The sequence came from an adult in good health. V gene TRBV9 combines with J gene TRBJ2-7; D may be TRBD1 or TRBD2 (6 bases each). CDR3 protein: CASSSRGGFRDEQYF. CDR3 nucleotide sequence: TGTGCCAGCAGTTCCCGAGGGGGGTTTAGGGACGAGCAGTACTTC.